These 18 T cell receptor beta chains came from one sample sequenced in a study of cytomegalovirus exposure and HLA in healthy donors. The PCR made use of 60 Vbeta and 13 Jbeta primers. Here immunoSEQ multiplex PCR was the method, and the copy in TCRdb shows in-frame clones only, minus some. The sample lists approximately 89,000 clones, over 65% occurring once. Material for sequencing was PBMCs. The receptors were gathered from a human donor in good health.

The chain employs TRBV4-3 and TRBJ2-3, with 11 bases matching TRBD2. CDR1 is LGHNA, CDR2 YSLEER, per germline. The CDR3 length is 17 residues. The V and J ends lost 2 bases and 5 bases, in that order; junction bases with no gene match: 9. DNA of the CDR3: TGCGCCAGCAGCCAAAACCCGGCCCTAGCGGGAGGAGATACGCAGTATTTT. This gives the protein CASSQNPALAGGDTQYF.

J is TRBJ2-5 and V is TRBV2; 11 nucleotides agree with TRBD2. The CDR3 covers 15 residues. The germline V gene encodes CDR1 SNHLY and CDR2 FYNNEI. The V segment lost 3 bases and the J segment 2 bases; nucleotides outside the gene matches: 2. The CDR3 loop reads CASSEGLAAQETQYF. CDR3 in DNA: TGTGCCAGCAGTGAGGGACTAGCGGCGCAAGAGACCCAGTACTTC.

The count of this clone is one. V usage is TRBV27 and J usage is TRBJ2-7, with 7 bases lining up with TRBD1. The germline gives CDR1 MNHEY, CDR2 SMNVEV (reference sequence). V shed 0 bases, J shed 3 bases, and the junction held 5 bases outside the gene matches. There are 15 residues in the CDR3. The CDR3 reads CASSLSPTGIYEQYF. The CDR3 region has the DNA TGTGCCAGCAGTTTATCGCCGACAGGGATCTACGAGCAGTACTTC.

V usage is TRBV20-1 and J usage is TRBJ2-1; D might be TRBD2 (6 bases). The V and J ends lost 3 bases and 8 bases respectively, with 8 bases between them. This CDR3 spans 11 amino acids. Germline V gene sequence: CDR1 DFQATT, CDR2 SNEGSKA (reference sequence). The CDR3 is CSASRGDEQFF. CDR3 DNA sequence: TGCAGTGCTAGTCGCGGGGATGAGCAGTTCTTC.

This clone showed up just a few times. Other nucleotide sequences in the sample specify the same CDR3. The chain is built from TRBV6-5 and TRBJ2-7; weak D call: TRBD2 (5 bases). The CDR3 totals 14 residues. V lost 2 bases and J lost 3, with 11 bases in between. CDR1 and CDR2 (germline): MNHEY, SVGAGI. In nucleotides, the CDR3 is TGTGCCAGCAGTTACAGTCGGGGAAACTACGAGCAGTACTTC. The encoded protein is CASSYSRGNYEQYF.

The rearrangement uses TRBV18 and TRBJ2-2; 13 bases are shared with TRBD2. This CDR3 spans 17 amino acids. After removal of 3 bases from V and 4 bases from J, the junction contained 5 bases not matched to a gene. Germline CDR1 KGHSH, CDR2 LQKENI. The CDR3 spells CASSPGLAGDPTGELFF. The CDR3 nucleotides read TGTGCCAGCTCACCCGGACTAGCGGGAGACCCCACCGGGGAGCTGTTTTTT.

This clone was counted only a few times. The chain carries TRBV5-6 and TRBJ1-1; D not certain. The CDR3 totals 14 residues. Germline CDR1 is SGHDT and CDR2 is YYEEEE. V lost 5 bases to trimming and J lost 1 base, with 12 bases between them. The CDR3 here is CASSRTGTNTEAFF. The DNA for the CDR3 is TGTGCCAGCAGTAGAACGGGAACGAACACTGAAGCTTTCTTT.

This chain connects TRBV7-2 to TRBJ1-2; tentative D call: TRBD1 (6 bases). The germline CDR1 and CDR2 sequences are SGHTA and FQGNSA. Trimming left V 5 bases short and J 0 bases short, with 13 bases between. CDR3 size: 15 residues. The CDR3 sequence is CASSRTGSTNYGYTF. The CDR3 nucleotides are TGTGCCAGCAGCCGTACAGGGAGTACTAACTATGGCTACACCTTC.

This clone has only one observation. The chain is built from TRBV9 and TRBJ1-2; D gene uncertain. The V end lost 2 bases, the J end lost 4 bases, and 15 bases lay between the germline ends. Germline-derived CDR1 and CDR2 are SGDLS and YYNGEE. This CDR3 spans 15 amino acids. The CDR3 loop reads CASSVNRGFGYGYTF. CDR3 coding DNA: TGTGCCAGCAGCGTGAATCGGGGATTCGGCTATGGCTACACCTTC.

The chain employs TRBV5-8 and TRBJ2-2; 13 bases align to TRBD2. The junction had 7 bases not matched to a gene; V was cut back by 5 bases and J by 0 bases. CDR1 and CDR2 from the germline V gene are SGHTS and YDEGEE. The CDR3 runs 18 residues. The CDR3 bases are TGTGCCAGCAGGCCGGGACTAGCGGGACGCGCGAACACCGGGGAGCTGTTTTTT. Translation: CASRPGLAGRANTGELFF.

The chain couples TRBV5-5 to TRBJ2-5; 11 positions agree with TRBD1. With 6 bases clipped from V and 5 bases from J, the junction kept 18 bases outside the gene matches. Per the germline V gene, CDR1 is SGHKS and CDR2 is YYEKEE (reference sequence). The CDR3 has 18 amino acids. CDR3 in amino acids: CASTLQGQGVLAGETQYF. The DNA of the CDR3 is TGTGCCAGCACCCTCCAGGGACAGGGGGTACTAGCTGGTGAGACCCAGTACTTC.

The genes are TRBV19 and TRBJ1-5; TRBD1 agrees at 8 bases. With 5 bases clipped from V and 2 bases from J, the junction kept 2 bases outside the gene matches. CDR3 length: 14 amino acids. Germline V lookup: CDR1 LNHDA, CDR2 SQIVND (reference sequence). Here the CDR3 DNA reads TGTGCCAGTAGTGAGGGACAGGGCAATCAGCCCCAGCATTTT. This translates into CASSEGQGNQPQHF. Combining the CDR3 with reference TRBV19 and TRBJ1-5 gives the whole variable domain DGGITQSPKYLFRKEGQNVTLSCEQNLNHDAMYWYRQDPGQGLRLIYYSQIVNDFQKGDIAEGYSVSREKKESFPLTVTSAQKNPTAFYLCASSEGQGNQPQHFGDGTRLSIL.

The V call is TRBV18, the J call TRBJ1-1, with D perhaps matching TRBD1 (5 bases). This CDR3 has 14 residues. The germline CDR1 and CDR2 sequences are KGHSH and LQKENI. V shed 2 bases and J shed 3 bases, with 10 bases lying between them. The CDR3 bases are TGTGCCAGCTCACCAATCAGGGTTGACACTGAAGCTTTCTTT. Its translation: CASSPIRVDTEAFF. Drawing the rest from reference TRBV18 and TRBJ1-1, the complete variable domain is NAGVMQNPRHLVRRRGQEARLRCSPMKGHSHVYWYRQLPEEGLKFMVYLQKENIIDESGMPKERFSAEFPKEGPSILRIQQVVRGDSAAYFCASSPIRVDTEAFFGQGTRLTVV.

V is TRBV18 and J is TRBJ1-1; a weak D match, TRBD1 (6 bases). Germline loops: CDR1 KGHSH, CDR2 LQKENI. This CDR3 spans 15 amino acids. Trimming left V 5 bases short and J 0 bases short, with 13 bases between. The CDR3 DNA follows: TGTGCCAGCTCATCTTCTGGACAGTTGAACACTGAAGCTTTCTTT. Protein product: CASSSSGQLNTEAFF.

The rearrangement uses TRBV5-1 and TRBJ2-2; the D is unclear. The V gene's germline CDR1 is SGHRS and CDR2 YFSETQ. Trimming took 3 bases from V and 6 from J, leaving 9 bases between them. This CDR3 has 13 amino acids. The CDR3 sequence is CASSSLVAGELFF. DNA for the CDR3: TGCGCCAGCAGCTCCCTAGTGGCCGGGGAGCTGTTTTTT.

The sample holds a few counts of this clone. J is TRBJ1-5 and V is TRBV7-9; 7 nucleotides match TRBD1. CDR1 is SEHNR, CDR2 FQNEAQ, per germline (reference sequence). This CDR3 is built from 14 residues. Trimming took 5 bases from V and 3 from J; bases not matched to a gene: 4. The CDR3 nucleotides read TGTGCCAGCAGCACGACAGGGTCCAATCAGCCCCAGCATTTT. As protein: CASSTTGSNQPQHF.

The CDR3 sequence: CASSLTGTDATYEQYF. Here the CDR3 DNA reads TGTGCCAGCAGCTTGACCGGGACAGATGCCACCTACGAGCAGTACTTC. This chain links TRBV7-2 with TRBJ2-7; 7 bases fit TRBD1. V lost 3 bases, J lost 2 bases, and 10 bases stayed unmatched. This CDR3 is built from 16 residues. Germline assignment: CDR1 SGHTA and CDR2 FQGNSA.

The J gene is TRBJ1-5, the V gene TRBV7-2; D gene uncertain. The germline gives CDR1 SGHTA, CDR2 FQGNSA. V was pared by 2 bases and J by 7 bases, with 12 bases between. This CDR3 contains 14 residues. CDR3 region: CASSLMSRGQPQHF. In DNA form, the CDR3 reads TGTGCCAGCAGCTTAATGAGTCGAGGACAGCCCCAGCATTTT.